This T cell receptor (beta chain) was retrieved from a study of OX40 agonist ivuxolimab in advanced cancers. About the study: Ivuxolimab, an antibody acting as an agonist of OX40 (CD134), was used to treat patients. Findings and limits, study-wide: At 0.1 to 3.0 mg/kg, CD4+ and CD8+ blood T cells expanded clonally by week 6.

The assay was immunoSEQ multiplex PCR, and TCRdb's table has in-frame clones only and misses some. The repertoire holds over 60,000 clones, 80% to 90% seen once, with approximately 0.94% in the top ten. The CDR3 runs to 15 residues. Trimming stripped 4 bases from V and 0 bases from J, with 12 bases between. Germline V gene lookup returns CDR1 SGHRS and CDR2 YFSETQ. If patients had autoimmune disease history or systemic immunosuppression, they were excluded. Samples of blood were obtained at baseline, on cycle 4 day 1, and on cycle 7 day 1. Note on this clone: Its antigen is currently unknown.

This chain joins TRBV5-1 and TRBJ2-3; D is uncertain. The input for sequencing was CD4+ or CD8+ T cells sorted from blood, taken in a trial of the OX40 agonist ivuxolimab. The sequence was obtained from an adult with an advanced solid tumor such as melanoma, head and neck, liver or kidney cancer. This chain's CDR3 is CASSEVNLSTDTQYF. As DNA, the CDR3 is TGCGCCAGCAGCGAGGTTAACCTTAGCACAGATACGCAGTATTTT.